This passage covers 28 T cell receptor beta chains from one sample sequenced in a study of T cell changes during pregnancy in multiple sclerosis. The protocol was immunoSEQ multiplex PCR, while the TCRdb copy is restricted to in-frame clones and leaves out a portion. The sample holds 30,000 to 40,000 clones, about 89% seen once. Source: CD8+ T cells from peripheral blood mononuclear cells, taken in the second trimester of pregnancy. The receptors here all came from a female donor with multiple sclerosis, enrolled in a pregnancy study.

The CDR3 here is CASSFEYYYEQYF. As DNA, the CDR3 is TGCGCCAGCAGCTTCGAGTATTACTACGAGCAGTACTTC. V is TRBV5-1 and J is TRBJ2-7, with D uncertain. V dropped 2 bases and J dropped 3 bases, with 9 bases sitting between them. The CDR3 sequence is 13 residues long. Germline V gene lookup returns CDR1 SGHRS and CDR2 YFSETQ.

The rearrangement joins TRBV4-1 to TRBJ1-1; 10 nucleotides line up with TRBD1. The trim removed 4 bases at V and 4 bases at J, leaving 3 bases unmatched. This CDR3 has 14 residues. The V gene's germline CDR1 is MGHRA and CDR2 YSYEKL. The CDR3 DNA follows: TGCGCCAGCAGCCCTCGACAGGGGGCCACTGAAGCTTTCTTT. Protein product: CASSPRQGATEAFF.

The chain carries TRBV4-3 and TRBJ1-1; tentatively, D is TRBD1 (6 bases). This CDR3 contains 15 residues. Germline assignment: CDR1 LGHNA and CDR2 YSLEER. The V end lost 0 bases, the J end lost 1 base, and 9 bases lay between the germline ends. The chain's CDR3 is CASSQDRTANTEAFF. The CDR3 coding sequence is TGCGCCAGCAGCCAAGATCGGACAGCGAACACTGAAGCTTTCTTT.

The sample holds a few counts of this clone. The V and J genes are TRBV7-6 and TRBJ1-2; D remains ambiguous. This CDR3 is built from 14 residues. Between the trimmed V and J ends, which lost 3 bases and 4 bases, there was a span of 12 bases. CDR1 is SGHVS and CDR2 is FNYEAQ in the germline V gene. For the CDR3, the DNA is TGTGCCAGCAGCTTTCGGCCAGCGGTCTATGGCTACACCTTC. Amino acids: CASSFRPAVYGYTF.

The chain combines TRBV5-1 with TRBJ2-5, with TRBD2 matching 7 bases. Trimming cost V 2 bases and J 2 bases; bases outside gene matches: 3. The CDR3 totals 14 residues. Germline V gene data show CDR1 as SGHRS and CDR2 as YFSETQ. CDR3 in DNA: TGCGCCAGCAGCTTCGGGGGAGGGCAAGAGACCCAGTACTTC. Protein product: CASSFGGGQETQYF.

There are many counts of this clone. The rearrangement links TRBV28 to TRBJ2-1; D is possibly TRBD1 (5 bases). Per the germline V gene, CDR1 is MDHEN and CDR2 is SYDVKM. V gave up 5 bases and J gave up 6 bases, with 26 bases separating them. The CDR3 length is 18 residues. The CDR3 DNA is TGTGCCAGCAGTCCCCGGCACAGGACGGATAAGGATAGCAATGAGCAGTTCTTC. It translates to CASSPRHRTDKDSNEQFF.

By sample share, this clone is medium-sized. The chain is built from TRBV10-3 and TRBJ1-1, with 8 bases that match TRBD1. CDR1 is ENHRY, CDR2 SYGVKD, per germline. With 4 bases clipped from V and 5 bases from J, the junction kept 12 bases outside the gene matches. This CDR3 region has 16 residues. CDR3 region: CAISVRDRRPRTEAFF. CDR3 sequence (DNA): TGTGCCATCAGTGTAAGGGACAGGCGCCCGAGGACTGAAGCTTTCTTT.

This chain links TRBV27 with TRBJ2-1, with 10 bases aligning to TRBD2. Germline lookup yields CDR1 MNHEY and CDR2 SMNVEV (reference sequence). This CDR3 comprises 14 residues. The trim removed 4 bases at V and 6 bases at J, leaving 3 bases unmatched. CDR3 protein: CASSSGTSANEQFF. As DNA, the CDR3 is TGTGCCAGCAGTTCAGGGACTAGCGCCAATGAGCAGTTCTTC.

This clone was found once. V is TRBV7-9 and J is TRBJ2-3; 10 bases fit TRBD2. The CDR3 runs to 17 residues. Germline V gene data show CDR1 as SEHNR and CDR2 as FQNEAQ (reference sequence). V trimming: 2 bases; J trimming: 2 bases; junction bases outside the gene matches: 7. The CDR3 spells CASSLLAGASFTDTQYF. In DNA form, the CDR3 reads TGTGCCAGCAGCTTACTAGCGGGAGCGTCCTTCACAGATACGCAGTATTTT.

The chain links TRBV7-9 to TRBJ1-5; TRBD1 is a possible D gene (5 bases). Trimming took off 1 base at V and 1 base at J, with 11 bases between the two ends. The CDR3 consists of 16 residues. CDR1 and CDR2 (germline): SEHNR, FQNEAQ (reference sequence). The DNA of the CDR3 is TGTGCCAGCAGCTTAGGGGGGGAACAGAGCAATCAGCCCCAGCATTTT. This gives the protein CASSLGGEQSNQPQHF.

The chain is built from TRBV7-3 and TRBJ2-1; perhaps TRBD1 as D (5 bases). This CDR3 region has 14 residues. Germline values: CDR1 SGHTA, CDR2 FQGTGA. V lost 2 bases and J 10 bases, leaving 15 bases between the germline ends. The CDR3 coding sequence is TGTGCCAGCAGCTTATCCGTAGGGGTCAGCGAGCAGTTCTTC. Protein product: CASSLSVGVSEQFF.

The rearrangement links TRBV28 to TRBJ2-1, with 10 bases fitting TRBD2. Germline CDR1 is MDHEN and CDR2 is SYDVKM. V was pared by 6 bases and J by 3 bases, with 11 bases of the junction left unmatched. The CDR3 spans 17 residues. CDR3 coding DNA: TGTGCCAGCAGCCCAATCTTTAGCGGGGGGTTCTACAATGAGCAGTTCTTC. Translating gives CASSPIFSGGFYNEQFF.

The J gene is TRBJ2-2, the V gene TRBV7-9; 8 nucleotides agree with TRBD1. Per germline, CDR1 SEHNR and CDR2 FQNEAQ (reference sequence). The ends lost 4 bases at V and 4 bases at J; junction bases unmatched: 5. The CDR3 spans 15 residues. The CDR3 nucleotides are TGTGCCAGCAGCTCCGGACAGGGAGGCACCGGGGAGCTGTTTTTT. Translating it yields CASSSGQGGTGELFF.

The chain employs TRBV2 and TRBJ2-7; TRBD1 aligns across 7 bases. CDR1 is SNHLY, CDR2 FYNNEI, per germline. J was trimmed by 4 bases and V by 8 bases; bases with no gene match: 8. This CDR3 is built from 13 residues. CDR3 in DNA: TGTGCCAGCCGTGGGACAGCAAAATACGAGCAGTACTTC. This codes for CASRGTAKYEQYF.

This clone was observed a few times. The rearrangement joins TRBV9 to TRBJ2-4; possible D gene TRBD2, 6 bases. The V end lost 0 bases, the J end lost 2 bases, and 15 bases lay between the germline ends. This CDR3 comprises 17 residues. Per germline, CDR1 SGDLS and CDR2 YYNGEE. The CDR3 loop reads CASSVGGDAGPKNIQYF. The CDR3 DNA is TGTGCCAGCAGCGTAGGGGGGGACGCCGGGCCCAAAAACATTCAGTACTTC.

This clone was seen a single time. V usage is TRBV19 and J usage is TRBJ2-3; D is perhaps TRBD2 (6 bases). The CDR3 is 15 residues long. Trimming removed 0 bases from V and 1 base from J, with 8 bases in between. CDR1 is LNHDA and CDR2 is SQIVND in the germline V gene (reference sequence). The CDR3 region has the DNA TGTGCCAGTAGTATAGAGGCTAGCGGCACAGATACGCAGTATTTT. Protein product: CASSIEASGTDTQYF.

The CDR3 is CATGTPGGGSNEQFF. The CDR3 region has the DNA TGTGCCACCGGGACGCCCGGGGGCGGGAGTAATGAGCAGTTCTTC. The chain has TRBV6-5 and TRBJ2-1; D is perhaps TRBD2 (7 bases). The CDR3 sequence is 15 residues long. V was trimmed by 10 bases and J by 7 bases, leaving 23 bases between them. Germline V CDR1 and CDR2: MNHEY, SVGAGI.

This chain joins TRBV7-9 and TRBJ2-7, with 8 bases identical to TRBD2. Per germline, CDR1 SEHNR and CDR2 FQNEAQ (reference sequence). The length of the CDR3 is 14 residues. Trimming took 1 base from V and 7 from J; bases not matched to a gene: 6. This CDR3 is CASSLGAGVKEQYF. CDR3 DNA sequence: TGTGCCAGCAGCTTAGGAGCGGGAGTAAAAGAGCAGTACTTC.

Comment on this clone: An end of the junction differs from the germline gene, which may be a read error. V gene TRBV28 combines with J gene TRBJ2-5; D is perhaps TRBD1 (7 bases). Germline-derived CDR1 and CDR2 are MDHEN and SYDVKM. This CDR3 comprises 13 residues. The CDR3 spells CASSLSLVTGEDF. The CDR3 region has the DNA TGTGCCAGCAGTTTAAGTCTGGTCACAGGGGAGGACTTC.

This sequence joins TRBV7-9 and TRBJ2-1, with 9 bases fitting TRBD2. Germline V gene data show CDR1 as SEHNR and CDR2 as FQNEAQ (reference sequence). The CDR3 contains 15 residues. J gave up 2 bases and V 5 bases, and 4 bases lay outside the gene matches. The CDR3 nucleotides are TGTGCCAGCAGCCCCGGACTAGCGACCTACAATGAGCAGTTCTTC. It specifies CASSPGLATYNEQFF.

This rearrangement joins TRBV11-2 to TRBJ1-3; 9 bases align to TRBD1. CDR1 and CDR2 (germline): SGHAT, FQNNGV. The CDR3 totals 16 residues. J lost 1 base, V lost 3 bases, and 4 bases had no gene match. CDR3 DNA sequence: TGTGCCAGCAGCTTTAACAGGGGGCTGTCTGGAAACACCATATATTTT. It specifies CASSFNRGLSGNTIYF.

V usage is TRBV19 and J usage is TRBJ2-7; 7 positions match TRBD2. J lost 4 bases, V lost 6 bases, and 9 bases had no gene match. CDR1 LNHDA and CDR2 SQIVND come from the germline V gene (reference sequence). This CDR3 has 14 amino acids. The CDR3, as DNA: TGTGCCAGTAGCCCACCGGGAGGATTGTACGAGCAGTACTTC. This sequence encodes CASSPPGGLYEQYF.

The chain uses TRBV6-5 and TRBJ2-1; D gene unclear. Germline CDR1 MNHEY, CDR2 SVGAGI. The CDR3 runs to 11 residues. V lost 6 bases and J lost 4, with 4 bases in between. CDR3 residues: CASSQYNEQFF. CDR3 sequence (DNA): TGTGCCAGCAGCCAGTACAATGAGCAGTTCTTC.

CDR3 bases: TGTGCCAGCAGCTTAGTGGGAGAGTGGTACCAAGAGACCCAGTACTTC. Amino acids: CASSLVGEWYQETQYF. This chain joins TRBV11-2 and TRBJ2-5, with D possibly matching TRBD2 (5 bases). V gave up 1 base and J gave up 0 bases, with 12 bases separating them. The CDR3 spans 16 residues. Per the germline V gene, CDR1 is SGHAT and CDR2 is FQNNGV.

V usage is TRBV4-3 and J usage is TRBJ2-3; 10 bases line up with TRBD1. CDR1 is LGHNA, CDR2 YSLEER, per germline. With V trimmed by 1 base and J by 0 bases, 7 bases remained unmatched. The CDR3 has 18 residues. This CDR3 reads CASSQGTGGYSSTDTQYF. CDR3 nucleotides: TGCGCCAGCAGCCAAGGGACAGGGGGATACTCTAGCACAGATACGCAGTATTTT.

The chain has TRBV27 and TRBJ2-7; 8 bases align to TRBD2. The germline CDR1 and CDR2 sequences are MNHEY and SMNVEV (reference sequence). V shed 4 bases, J shed 0 bases, and the junction held 11 bases outside the gene matches. The CDR3 runs 17 residues. This CDR3 is CASSSPRGSGNSYEQYF. CDR3 nucleotide sequence: TGTGCCAGCAGTTCCCCTCGGGGTAGCGGGAACTCCTACGAGCAGTACTTC.

The V call is TRBV7-3, the J call TRBJ1-1; possibly TRBD1 for D (6 bases). Germline loops: CDR1 SGHTA, CDR2 FQGTGA. The CDR3 sequence is 16 residues long. The V gene lost 5 bases and the J gene lost 0 bases, with 16 bases spanning the gap. The CDR3 DNA reads TGTGCCAGCAGCCTTACACCCACAGGGATGAACACTGAAGCTTTCTTT. This gives the protein CASSLTPTGMNTEAFF. Using reference TRBV7-3 and TRBJ1-1 for the parts outside the CDR3, the full variable domain is GAGVSQTPSNKVTEKGKYVELRCDPISGHTALYWYRQSLGQGPEFLIYFQGTGAADDSGLPNDRFFAVRPEGSVSTLKIQRTERGDSAVYLCASSLTPTGMNTEAFFGQGTRLTVV.

The chain has TRBV27 and TRBJ2-1, with 15 bases matching TRBD2. The CDR3 runs to 17 residues. V trimming: 9 bases; J trimming: 8 bases; junction bases outside the gene matches: 14. Germline V lookup: CDR1 MNHEY, CDR2 SMNVEV (reference sequence). CDR3 sequence reads: CARTGLAGGMRVDEQFF. Here the CDR3 DNA reads TGTGCCAGGACGGGACTAGCGGGAGGTATGAGAGTTGATGAGCAGTTCTTC.